The present T cell receptor beta chain was sequenced within a study of blood T cell repertoires in COVID-19. Original handling: Reference gene primers were amplified, and this amplification served to estimate nucleated cell counts. Only in-frame clones appear in the TCRdb table, and some are missing; sequencing was by immunoSEQ multiplex PCR. The V and J calls and the clone size are those of that table, but D and trimming were determined from the DNA. The table includes 70,000 to 100,000 clones, roughly four fifths detected once. Losses at the gene ends were 4 bases for V and 2 bases for J; bases not matched to a gene: 5. CDR1 and CDR2 (germline): SGHRS, YFSETQ. The CDR3 has 15 residues.

The TCR comes from a man aged 50 or older with active or convalescent COVID-19. The chain recombines TRBV5-1 with TRBJ1-2; 10 bases are a match to TRBD1. Material: peripheral blood. The CDR3 DNA reads TGCGCCAGCAGCAAAGGGACAGGGGTGAACTATGGCTACACCTTC. As protein: CASSKGTGVNYGYTF. The variable domain in full, with the rest retrieved from reference TRBV5-1 and TRBJ1-2, is KAGVTQTPRYLIKTRGQQVTLSCSPISGHRSVSWYQQTPGQGLQFLFEYFSETQRNKGNFPGRFSGRQFSNSRSEMNVSTLELGDSALYLCASSKGTGVNYGYTFGSGTRLTVV.